The table lists the clone carrying this T cell receptor (beta chain) with a count of one. No antigen is known for it. Libraries were prepared by immunoSEQ multiplex PCR; TCRdb keeps only in-frame clonotypes and omits some of them. The table includes some 2,000,000 clones, about 94% detected once. The data originate from a study of shared clonotypes between healthy human individuals. Study-wide results and limits: Larger estimated richness was generally seen in naive subsets than in memory subsets.

Trimming at V came to 10 bases and at J to 1 base, leaving 12 bases not matched to a gene. Per the germline V gene, CDR1 is MNHEY and CDR2 is SVGAGI. The CDR3 sequence is 15 residues long. The chain combines TRBV6-5 with TRBJ1-2, with 7 nucleotides matching TRBD1. This TCR was recovered from a man aged 18 to 29 in good health. Sequencing was performed on naive CD4+ T cells sorted from blood. Subset defined: CD45RA+ positively selected. For the CDR3, the DNA is TGTGCCACCCGCGACCGACAGGGTTTTAACTATGGCTACACCTTC. Its protein is CATRDRQGFNYGYTF.